The sequence of this T cell receptor beta chain was determined in a study of metastatic and nonmetastatic thyroid tumors. Patients underwent thyroid surgery, and none had received any treatment before it. This clone was counted ten times or more. TCRdb re-processed the PCR reads through MiXCR. The data contain under 100,000 clones, 8.6% of them singletons. The receptor was isolated from a female donor with papillary thyroid cancer or a benign thyroid nodule (not recorded which). Some clones in this sample may be carry-over from other donors' samples. Sequencing used blood.

CDR3 amino acids: CSASFIGRGNTEAFF. CDR3 DNA sequence: TGCAGTGCTAGTTTTATTGGGAGGGGAAACACTGAAGCTTTCTTT. V usage is TRBV20-1 and J usage is TRBJ1-1; D is perhaps TRBD1 (5 bases). Trimming removed 3 bases from V and 2 bases from J, with 16 bases in between. The CDR3 length is 15 residues. Germline assignment: CDR1 DFQATT and CDR2 SNEGSKA (reference sequence).